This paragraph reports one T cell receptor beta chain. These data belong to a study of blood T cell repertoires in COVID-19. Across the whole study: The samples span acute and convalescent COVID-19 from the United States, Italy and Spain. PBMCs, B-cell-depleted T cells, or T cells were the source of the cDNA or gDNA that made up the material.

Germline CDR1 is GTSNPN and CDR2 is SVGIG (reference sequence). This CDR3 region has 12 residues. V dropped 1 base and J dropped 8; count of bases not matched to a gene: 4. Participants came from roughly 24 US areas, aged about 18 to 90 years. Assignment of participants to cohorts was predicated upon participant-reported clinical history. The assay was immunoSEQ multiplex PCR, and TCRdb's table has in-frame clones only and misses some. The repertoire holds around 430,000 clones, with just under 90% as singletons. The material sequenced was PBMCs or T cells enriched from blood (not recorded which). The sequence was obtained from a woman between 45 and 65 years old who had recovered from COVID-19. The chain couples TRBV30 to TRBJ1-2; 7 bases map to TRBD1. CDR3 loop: CAWSDRGWGYTF. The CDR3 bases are TGTGCCTGGAGTGACAGGGGATGGGGCTACACCTTC.